These 17 T cell receptor beta chains came from one sample sequenced in a study of patients and donors after allogeneic stem cell transplantation. TCRdb used MiXCR to reprocess the RT-PCR reads, holding one entry per CDR3 protein. The repertoire includes around 200,000 distinct CDR3 sequences, around 40% of them detected once, and around 10% sits in the top ten. The source material was blood, either unsorted or a sorted T cell fraction (not recorded which). The receptors here all came from a human donor who was either an allogeneic HSCT recipient or a stem cell or donor lymphocyte infusion donor (not recorded which). It is not recorded whose cells these are; they may come from a transplant donor.

V is TRBV5-1 and J is TRBJ1-2; D gene ambiguous. The V gene lost 2 bases and the J gene lost 4 bases, with 15 bases spanning the gap. Germline-derived CDR1 and CDR2 are SGHRS and YFSETQ. The CDR3 covers 15 residues. CDR3 sequence: CASSFDYRDSYGYTF. Written as DNA, the CDR3 is TGCGCCAGCAGCTTTGACTACCGGGATTCCTATGGCTACACCTTC.

This clonotype showed up just a few times. This chain links TRBV29-1 with TRBJ1-1; D ambiguous. The V gene lost 2 bases and the J gene lost 10 bases, with 2 bases spanning the gap. The V gene's germline CDR1 is SQVTM and CDR2 ANQGSEA. The CDR3 totals 8 residues. Here the CDR3 DNA reads TGCAGCGTTGAAAGAGCTTTCTTT. Translated, it gives CSVERAFF.

The rearrangement uses TRBV12-3 or TRBV12-4 and TRBJ2-1, with 10 bases aligning to TRBD2. There are 16 residues in the CDR3. Germline trimming cut 5 bases from V and 7 bases from J; bases unmatched to any gene: 11. The CDR3 reads CASSPTLAGERNEQFF. As DNA, the CDR3 is TGTGCCAGCAGTCCGACCCTAGCGGGGGAACGGAATGAGCAGTTCTTC.

This chain uses TRBV3-1 with TRBJ1-1; D gene uncertain. Trimming removed 4 bases from V and 0 bases from J, with 9 bases in between. CDR1 is LGHDT, CDR2 YNNKEL, per germline (reference sequence). The CDR3 sequence is 14 residues long. CDR3 protein: CASSRRHLNTEAFF. The CDR3 DNA sequence: TGTGCCAGCAGCCGGAGACACCTGAACACTGAAGCTTTCTTT.

This chain joins TRBV20-1 and TRBJ2-7, with TRBD2 matching 8 bases. This CDR3 is built from 13 residues. Germline assignment: CDR1 DFQATT and CDR2 SNEGSKA (reference sequence). Unmatched junction bases numbered 1, after V lost 1 base and J lost 2 bases. CDR3 nucleotide sequence: TGCAGTGCTAGAGTTAGCGGGGCCTACGAGCAGTACTTC. Translated, it gives CSARVSGAYEQYF.

This clonotype was detected a few times. The chain combines TRBV11-2 with TRBJ1-4; 11 nucleotides match TRBD1. The CDR3 covers 15 residues. After removal of 5 bases from V and 8 bases from J, the junction contained 7 bases not matched to a gene. Germline loops: CDR1 SGHAT, CDR2 FQNNGV. The CDR3 sequence: CASSPGTGGREKLFF. The CDR3 DNA is TGTGCCAGCAGCCCCGGGACAGGGGGACGAGAAAAACTGTTTTTT.

The V call is TRBV12-3 or TRBV12-4, the J call TRBJ2-5; D is possibly TRBD2 (6 bases). This CDR3 is 12 amino acids long. V lost 8 bases to trimming and J lost 2 bases, with 9 bases between them. The CDR3 DNA is TGTGCCAGCCGGGACTTTCAAGAGACCCAGTACTTC. This translates into CASRDFQETQYF.

The chain carries TRBV11-2 and TRBJ1-6; D remains ambiguous. V was cut by 6 bases and J by 7 bases, with 7 bases left in between. Germline values: CDR1 SGHAT, CDR2 FQNNGV. CDR3 length: 12 residues. In nucleotides, the CDR3 is TGTGCCAGCAGTACGGGGAATTCACCCCTCCACTTT. It is translated as CASSTGNSPLHF.

A single count supports this clonotype. J is TRBJ2-7 and V is TRBV21-1. TRBV21-1 is listed as a pseudogene. The CDR3 loop spans 9 amino acids. This CDR3 reads CASRGEQYF. The CDR3, as DNA: TGTGCCAGCCGCGGCGAGCAGTACTTC.

This clonotype was recorded a few times. This chain links TRBV4-1 with TRBJ1-4; D is uncertain. With 1 base removed from V and 8 bases from J, the gap between germline ends came to 8 bases. This CDR3 contains 13 residues. Germline V gene data show CDR1 as MGHRA and CDR2 as YSYEKL. The CDR3 DNA reads as TGCGCCAGCAGCCAAGCCAATAGGGAAAAACTGTTTTTT. It yields the protein CASSQANREKLFF.

V gene TRBV5-5 combines with J gene TRBJ2-1; D is uncertain. CDR3 size: 14 residues. Germline V lookup: CDR1 SGHKS, CDR2 YYEKEE (reference sequence). V shed 4 bases and J shed 7 bases, with 15 bases lying between them. CDR3 protein: CASSPLGYHNEQFF. For the CDR3, the DNA is TGTGCCAGCAGCCCTCTTGGTTACCATAATGAGCAGTTCTTC.

This clonotype was seen only a few times. This chain connects TRBV12-3 or TRBV12-4 to TRBJ1-3, with 7 positions matching TRBD1. CDR3 size: 17 residues. V lost 6 bases and J lost 3; bases outside the gene matches: 14. The CDR3 spells CASSQLRQGSNGNTIYF. The CDR3 DNA is TGTGCCAGCAGCCAACTTAGACAGGGTTCAAATGGAAACACCATATATTTT.

V is TRBV5-1 and J is TRBJ1-1; 10 bases agree with TRBD1. Germline CDR1 is SGHRS and CDR2 is YFSETQ. Trimming cost V 4 bases and J 0 bases; bases outside gene matches: 9. This CDR3 has 17 amino acids. The CDR3 sequence is CASSSPTGGPMNTEAFF. The DNA for the CDR3 is TGCGCCAGCAGCAGCCCGACAGGGGGCCCCATGAACACTGAAGCTTTCTTT.

This clonotype came up a few times. The gene calls are TRBV12-3 or TRBV12-4 and TRBJ1-5; possible D gene TRBD1, 5 bases. The CDR3 is 16 residues long. V lost 5 bases and J 2 bases, leaving 16 bases between the germline ends. DNA for the CDR3: TGTGCCAGCAGTCCTTTTAGGGGAGGCGGCAATCAGCCCCAGCATTTT. Its translation: CASSPFRGGGNQPQHF.

This clonotype showed up just a few times. The V call is TRBV28, the J call TRBJ1-5; the D gene is possibly TRBD1 (6 bases). Trimming left V 3 bases short and J 5 bases short, with 11 bases between. Germline V lookup: CDR1 MDHEN, CDR2 SYDVKM. This CDR3 is 14 amino acids long. This chain's CDR3 is CASSFQGWYQPQHF. The CDR3 region has the DNA TGTGCCAGCAGTTTCCAGGGGTGGTATCAGCCCCAGCATTTT.

Comment on this clonotype: Mismatch with germline at one junction end may stem from a read error. CDR3 nucleotide sequence: TGTGCCAGCAGTTTAGCGCGGGAACAGCCCCAGCATTTT. It specifies CASSLAREQPQHF. V and J are TRBV7-9 and TRBJ1-5; D not resolved. Germline lookup yields CDR1 SEHNR and CDR2 FQNEAQ (reference sequence). This CDR3 contains 13 residues.

The rearrangement joins TRBV4-2 to TRBJ1-1; D is uncertain. Germline V gene sequence: CDR1 LGHNA, CDR2 YNFKEQ. V gave up 0 bases and J gave up 5 bases, with 7 bases separating them. The CDR3 contains 13 residues. This CDR3 is CASSQDILTEAFF. The CDR3 DNA reads TGTGCCAGCAGCCAAGATATCTTGACTGAAGCTTTCTTT.